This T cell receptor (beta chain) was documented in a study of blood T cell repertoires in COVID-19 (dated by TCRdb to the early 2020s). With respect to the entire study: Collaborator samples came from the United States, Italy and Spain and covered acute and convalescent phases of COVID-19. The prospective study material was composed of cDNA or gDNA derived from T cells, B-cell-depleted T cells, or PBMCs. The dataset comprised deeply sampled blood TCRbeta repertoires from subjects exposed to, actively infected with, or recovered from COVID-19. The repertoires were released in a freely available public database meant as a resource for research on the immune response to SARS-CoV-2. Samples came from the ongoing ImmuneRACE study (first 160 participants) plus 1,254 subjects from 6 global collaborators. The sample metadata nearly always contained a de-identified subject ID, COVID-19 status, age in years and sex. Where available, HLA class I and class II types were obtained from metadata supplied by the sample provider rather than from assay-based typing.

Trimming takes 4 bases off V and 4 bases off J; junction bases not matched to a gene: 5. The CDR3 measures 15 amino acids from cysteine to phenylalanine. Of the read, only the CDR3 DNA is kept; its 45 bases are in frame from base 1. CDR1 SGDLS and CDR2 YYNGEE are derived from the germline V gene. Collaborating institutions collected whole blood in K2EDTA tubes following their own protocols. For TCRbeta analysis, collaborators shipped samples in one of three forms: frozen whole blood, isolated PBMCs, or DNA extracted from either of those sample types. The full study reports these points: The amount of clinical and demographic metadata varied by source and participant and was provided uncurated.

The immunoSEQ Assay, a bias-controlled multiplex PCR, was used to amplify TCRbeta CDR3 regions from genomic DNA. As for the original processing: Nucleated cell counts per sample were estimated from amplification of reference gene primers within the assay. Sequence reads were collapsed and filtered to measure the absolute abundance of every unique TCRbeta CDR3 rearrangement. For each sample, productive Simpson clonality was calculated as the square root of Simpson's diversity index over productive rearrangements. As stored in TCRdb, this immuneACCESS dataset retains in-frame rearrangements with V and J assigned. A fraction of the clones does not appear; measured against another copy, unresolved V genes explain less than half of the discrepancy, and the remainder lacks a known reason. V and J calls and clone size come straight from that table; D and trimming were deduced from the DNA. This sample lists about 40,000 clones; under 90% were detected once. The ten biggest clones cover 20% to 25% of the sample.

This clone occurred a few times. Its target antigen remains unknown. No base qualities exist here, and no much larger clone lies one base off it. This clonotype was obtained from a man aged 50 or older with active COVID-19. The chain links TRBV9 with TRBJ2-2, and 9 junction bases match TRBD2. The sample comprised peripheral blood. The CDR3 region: CASSLAGHTTGELFF. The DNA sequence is TGTGCCAGCAGCCTAGCGGGACACACCACCGGGGAGCTGTTTTTT.